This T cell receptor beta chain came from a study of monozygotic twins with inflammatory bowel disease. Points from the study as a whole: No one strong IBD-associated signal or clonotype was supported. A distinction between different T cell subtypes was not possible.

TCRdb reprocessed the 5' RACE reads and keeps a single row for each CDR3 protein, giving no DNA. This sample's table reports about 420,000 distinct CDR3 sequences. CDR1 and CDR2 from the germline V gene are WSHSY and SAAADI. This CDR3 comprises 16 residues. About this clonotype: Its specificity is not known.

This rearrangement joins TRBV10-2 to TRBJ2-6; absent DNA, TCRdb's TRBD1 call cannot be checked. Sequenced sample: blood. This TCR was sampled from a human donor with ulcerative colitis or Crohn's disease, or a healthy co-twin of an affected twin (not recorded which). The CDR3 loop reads CAIGPGGGAGANVLTF.